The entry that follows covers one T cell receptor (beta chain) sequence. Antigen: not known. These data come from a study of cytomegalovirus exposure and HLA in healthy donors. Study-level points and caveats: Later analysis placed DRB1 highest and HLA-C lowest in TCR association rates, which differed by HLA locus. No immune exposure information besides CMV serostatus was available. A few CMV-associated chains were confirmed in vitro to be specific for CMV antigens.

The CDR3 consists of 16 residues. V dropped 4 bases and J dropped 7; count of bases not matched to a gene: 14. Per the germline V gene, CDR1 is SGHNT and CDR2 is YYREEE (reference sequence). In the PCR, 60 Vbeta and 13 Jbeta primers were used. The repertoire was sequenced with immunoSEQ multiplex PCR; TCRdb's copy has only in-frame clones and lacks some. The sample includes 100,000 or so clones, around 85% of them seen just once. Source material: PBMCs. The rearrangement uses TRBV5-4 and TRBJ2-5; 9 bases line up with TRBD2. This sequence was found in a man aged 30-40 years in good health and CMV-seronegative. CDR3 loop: CASSPTGGGAQVTQYF. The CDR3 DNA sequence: TGTGCCAGCAGCCCCACGGGCGGGGGGGCCCAGGTGACCCAGTACTTC.